Listed below are T cell receptor beta chains from one sample, sequenced in a study of blood T cells in healthy people across ages. TCRdb fed the 5' RACE reads into MiXCR, producing one record per CDR3 protein. The repertoire holds 1.5 million to 2 million distinct CDR3 sequences, with around 35% as singletons. The sample taken for sequencing was blood. The receptors were sampled from a woman in her twenties or thirties in good health. The CDR3 runs from the conserved cysteine through the conserved F or W. D genes are given only for firm matches. Expanded clones are given a class, and other clones once, few, many or no size at all.

abundance | j_gene | v_gene | d_gene | CDR3aa | CDR3nt
NA | TRBJ2-1 | TRBV27 | NA | CASSFALANEQFF | TGTGCCAGCAGTTTCGCACTAGCCAATGAGCAGTTCTTC
NA | TRBJ1-4 | TRBV4-1 | NA | CASSQVLAGRGKLFF | TGCGCCAGCAGCCAAGTGCTCGCGGGGCGAGGGAAACTGTTTTTT
NA | TRBJ2-5 | TRBV11-2 | TRBD2 | CASSLAAGGNQETQYF | TGTGCCAGCAGCTTAGCGGCGGGAGGGAACCAAGAGACCCAGTACTTC
NA | TRBJ2-3 | TRBV5-1 | TRBD2 | CASCSRGDFRDTQYF | TGCGCCAGCTGTTCGCGGGGGGACTTTAGAGATACGCAGTATTTT
few | TRBJ1-2 | TRBV4-2 | NA | CASSQDGGGDYGYTF | TGTGCCAGCAGCCAAGATGGGGGGGGAGACTATGGCTACACCTTC
few | TRBJ2-7 | TRBV27 | NA | CASSFLNSYEQYF | TGTGCCAGCAGTTTTCTGAACAGCTACGAGCAGTACTTC
NA | TRBJ1-4 | TRBV29-1 | NA | CSVEPAGGASEKLFF | TGCAGCGTTGAACCCGCGGGGGGGGCTAGTGAAAAACTGTTTTTT
few | TRBJ2-7 | TRBV7-2 | TRBD2 | CASSSIAGGPGGEQYF | TGTGCCAGCAGCTCCATAGCGGGAGGGCCCGGCGGCGAGCAGTACTTC
NA | TRBJ2-3 | TRBV10-3 | NA | CAISGGAGTQYF | TGTGCCATCAGTGGGGGGGCGGGTACGCAGTATTTT
NA | TRBJ2-7 | TRBV6-1 | NA | CASRGFQGRLPYEQYF | TGTGCCAGCAGGGGGTTTCAGGGGAGGCTGCCCTACGAGCAGTACTTC
few | TRBJ2-5 | TRBV5-1 | NA | CASSLMSKETQYF | TGCGCCAGCAGCTTGATGTCTAAAGAGACCCAGTACTTC
few | TRBJ1-2 | TRBV5-1 | NA | CASSLVSQGGYTF | TGCGCCAGCAGCTTGGTGAGCCAGGGTGGCTACACCTTC
NA | TRBJ2-5 | TRBV12-3/TRBV12-4 | TRBD1 | CASSVLDREEETQYF | TGTGCCAGCAGTGTCCTGGACAGGGAGGAAGAGACCCAGTACTTC
NA | TRBJ2-7 | TRBV27 | NA | CASRAGTQQYF | TGTGCCAGCAGGGCCGGGACTCAGCAGTACTTC
NA | TRBJ2-6 | TRBV27 | NA | CASSVQGGVSGANVLTF | TGTGCCAGCAGTGTGCAGGGGGGTGTCTCTGGGGCCAACGTCCTGACTTTC